This T cell receptor (beta chain) appears in the sequencing data of a study of cytomegalovirus exposure and HLA in healthy donors. Germline V gene lookup returns CDR1 LNHNV and CDR2 YYDKDF (reference sequence). This CDR3 has 16 residues. Trimming removed 5 bases from V and 5 bases from J, with 21 bases in between. The PCR ran on 60 Vbeta and 13 Jbeta primers. TCRdb's table, derived via immunoSEQ multiplex PCR, lists solely in-frame clones and lacks some. The sample contains roughly 200,000 clones, roughly four fifths of which appear only once. Of note for this clone: Its antigen is unidentified.

Healthy bone marrow donors formed the donor group. Study outcomes and limitations: Later analysis identified a missense DCLRE1C variant that was linked to TCR beta V- and J-gene trimming. Highly shared variants forming one cluster were likely a sequencing artifact.

Material for sequencing was PBMCs. This TCR derives from a young man in good health and CMV-seronegative. The V gene is TRBV15, the J gene TRBJ1-1; tentatively, D is TRBD1 (5 bases). Written as DNA, the CDR3 is TGTGCCACCAGCCTGCGGGACGGCCTCTCTGGGACTGAAGCTTTCTTT. Protein: CATSLRDGLSGTEAFF. The full variable domain, in which reference TRBV15 and TRBJ1-1 provide the parts outside the CDR3, is DAMVIQNPRYQVTQFGKPVTLSCSQTLNHNVMYWYQQKSSQAPKLLFHYYDKDFNNEADTPDNFQSRRPNTSFCFLDIRSPGLGDTAMYLCATSLRDGLSGTEAFFGQGTRLTVV.